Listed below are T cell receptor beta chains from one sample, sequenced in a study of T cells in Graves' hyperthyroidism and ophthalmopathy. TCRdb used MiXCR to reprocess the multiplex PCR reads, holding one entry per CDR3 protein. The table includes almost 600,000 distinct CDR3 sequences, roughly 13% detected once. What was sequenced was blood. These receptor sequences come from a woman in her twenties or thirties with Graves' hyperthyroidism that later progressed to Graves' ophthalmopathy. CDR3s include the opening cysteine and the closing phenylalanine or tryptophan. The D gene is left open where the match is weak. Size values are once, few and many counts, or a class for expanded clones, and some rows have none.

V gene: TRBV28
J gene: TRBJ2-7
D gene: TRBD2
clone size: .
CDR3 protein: CASRSWTSGSYEQYF
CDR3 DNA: TGTGCCAGCAGATCTTGGACTAGCGGCTCCTACGAGCAGTACTTC

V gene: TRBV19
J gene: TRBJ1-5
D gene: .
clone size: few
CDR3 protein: CASIGFNQPQHF
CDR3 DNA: TGTGCCAGTATAGGGTTTAATCAGCCCCAGCATTTT

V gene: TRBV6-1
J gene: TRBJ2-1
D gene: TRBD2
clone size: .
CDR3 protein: CASSPPRASGKSYNEQFF
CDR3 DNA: TGTGCCAGCAGCCCTCCCAGGGCTAGCGGAAAATCCTACAATGAGCAGTTCTTC

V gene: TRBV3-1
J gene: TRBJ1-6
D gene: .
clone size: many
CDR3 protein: CASSQGDRDSPLHF
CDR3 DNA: TGTGCCAGCAGCCAAGGAGATCGGGATTCACCCCTCCACTTT

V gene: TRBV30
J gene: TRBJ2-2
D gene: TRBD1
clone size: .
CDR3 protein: CAWDSGQGSGELFF
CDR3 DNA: TGTGCCTGGGATTCGGGACAGGGTTCCGGGGAGCTGTTTTTT

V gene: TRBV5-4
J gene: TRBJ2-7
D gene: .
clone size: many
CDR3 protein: CASSLRESAYEQYF
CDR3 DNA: TGTGCCAGCAGCTTGCGGGAGTCGGCCTACGAGCAGTACTTC

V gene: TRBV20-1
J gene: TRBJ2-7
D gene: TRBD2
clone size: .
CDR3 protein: CSALAGDASYEQYF
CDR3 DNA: TGCAGTGCTCTCGCGGGGGACGCCTCCTACGAGCAGTACTTC

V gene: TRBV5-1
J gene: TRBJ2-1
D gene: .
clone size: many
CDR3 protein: CASSFGGEDEQFF
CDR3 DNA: TGCGCCAGCAGCTTCGGAGGAGAGGATGAGCAGTTCTTC

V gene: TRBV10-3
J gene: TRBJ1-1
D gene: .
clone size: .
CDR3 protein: CAISESQSSPEAFF
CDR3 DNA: TGTGCCATCAGTGAGTCTCAATCAAGCCCTGAAGCTTTCTTT

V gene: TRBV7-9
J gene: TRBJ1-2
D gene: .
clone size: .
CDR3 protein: CASSSSGISRDGYTF
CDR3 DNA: TGTGCCAGCAGCTCATCCGGGATCTCGAGGGATGGCTACACCTTC

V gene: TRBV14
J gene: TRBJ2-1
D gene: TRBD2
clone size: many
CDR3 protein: CASSQGLGLAHSYNEQFF
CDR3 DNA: TGTGCCAGCAGCCAAGGCCTTGGACTAGCGCATTCCTACAATGAGCAGTTCTTC

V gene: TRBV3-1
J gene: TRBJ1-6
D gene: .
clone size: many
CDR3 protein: CASSQYLNSPLHF
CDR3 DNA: TGTGCCAGCAGCCAATATCTGAATTCACCCCTCCACTTT

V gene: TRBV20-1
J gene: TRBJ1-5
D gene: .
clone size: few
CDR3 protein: CSASDGSYSNQPQHF
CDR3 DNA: TGCAGTGCAAGTGACGGAAGCTATAGCAATCAGCCCCAGCATTTT

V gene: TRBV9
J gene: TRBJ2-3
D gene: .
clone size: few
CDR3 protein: CASSVGELTDTQYF
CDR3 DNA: TGTGCCAGCAGCGTAGGGGAACTCACAGATACGCAGTATTTT

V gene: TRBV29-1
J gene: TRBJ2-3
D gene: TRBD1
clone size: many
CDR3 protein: CSVGGTGTTDTQYF
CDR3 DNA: TGCAGCGTCGGCGGGACAGGAACCACAGATACGCAGTATTTT

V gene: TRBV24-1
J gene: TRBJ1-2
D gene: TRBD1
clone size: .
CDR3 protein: CATSDFDRDGYTF
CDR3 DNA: TGTGCCACCAGTGATTTTGACAGGGATGGCTACACCTTC

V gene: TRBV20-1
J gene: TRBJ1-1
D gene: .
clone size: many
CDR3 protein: CSARDREQGNTEAFF
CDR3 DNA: TGCAGTGCTAGAGATCGGGAACAGGGGAACACTGAAGCTTTCTTT

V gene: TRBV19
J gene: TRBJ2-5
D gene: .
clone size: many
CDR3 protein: CASSIDWNQETQYF
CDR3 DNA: TGTGCCAGTAGTATTGACTGGAACCAAGAGACCCAGTACTTC

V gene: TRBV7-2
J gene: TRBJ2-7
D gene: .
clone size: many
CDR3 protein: CASSIDLRGSAYEQYF
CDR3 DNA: TGTGCCAGCAGCATAGACCTTAGAGGGTCAGCCTACGAGCAGTACTTC

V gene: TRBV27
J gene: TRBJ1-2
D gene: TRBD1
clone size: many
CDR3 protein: CASRPRDRGPYGYTF
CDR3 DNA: TGTGCCAGCAGACCCCGGGACAGGGGGCCGTATGGCTACACCTTC

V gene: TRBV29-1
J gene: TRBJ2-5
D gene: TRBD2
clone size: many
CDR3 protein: CSVSRLAGGEETQYF
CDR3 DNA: TGCAGCGTATCCCGACTAGCGGGAGGGGAAGAGACCCAGTACTTC

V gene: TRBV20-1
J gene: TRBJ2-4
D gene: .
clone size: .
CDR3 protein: CSAAQGKNIQYF
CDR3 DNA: TGCAGTGCTGCCCAGGGGAAAAACATTCAGTACTTC

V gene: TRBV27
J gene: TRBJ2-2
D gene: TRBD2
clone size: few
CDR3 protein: CASNTNSGTNTGELFF
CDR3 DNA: TGTGCCAGCAATACGAATAGCGGGACTAACACCGGGGAGCTGTTTTTT

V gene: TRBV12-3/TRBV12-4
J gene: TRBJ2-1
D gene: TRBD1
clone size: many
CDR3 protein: CASSYRDRGYEQFF
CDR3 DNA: TGTGCCAGCAGTTACCGGGACAGGGGTTATGAGCAGTTCTTC

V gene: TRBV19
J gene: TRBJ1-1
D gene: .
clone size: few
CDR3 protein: CASTLTTGPNTEAFF
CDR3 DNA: TGTGCCAGTACCCTGACGACAGGCCCGAACACTGAAGCTTTCTTT

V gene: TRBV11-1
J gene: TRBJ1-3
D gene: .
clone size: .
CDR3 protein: CASSFDGNSGNTIYF
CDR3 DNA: TGTGCCAGCAGCTTCGACGGGAACTCTGGAAACACCATATATTTT

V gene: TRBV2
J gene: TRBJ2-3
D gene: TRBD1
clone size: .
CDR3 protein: CASSEGDRADTQYF
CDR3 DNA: TGTGCCAGCAGTGAAGGGGACAGGGCTGATACGCAGTATTTT

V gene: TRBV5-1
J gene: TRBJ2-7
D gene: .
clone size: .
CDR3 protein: CASQPRQPSYEQYF
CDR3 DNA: TGCGCCAGTCAACCTCGACAGCCCTCCTACGAGCAGTACTTC

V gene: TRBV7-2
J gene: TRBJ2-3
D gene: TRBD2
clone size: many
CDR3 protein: CASSLTLAGGWRDTQYF
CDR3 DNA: TGTGCCAGCAGCTTAACACTAGCGGGAGGGTGGAGGGATACGCAGTATTTT

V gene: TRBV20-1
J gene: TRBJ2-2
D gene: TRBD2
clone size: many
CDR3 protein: CSARGGIAGARTGELFF
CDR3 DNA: TGCAGTGCTAGGGGGGGAATAGCGGGAGCACGGACCGGGGAGCTGTTTTTT

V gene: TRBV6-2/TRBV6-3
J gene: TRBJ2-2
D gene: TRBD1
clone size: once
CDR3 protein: CASSSPKGAGELVF
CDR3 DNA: TGTGCCAGCAGTTCCCCAAAGGGGGCCGGGGAGCTGGTTTTT

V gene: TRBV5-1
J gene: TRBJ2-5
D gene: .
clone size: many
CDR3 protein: CASSLVLGVGDQETQYF
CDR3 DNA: TGCGCCAGCAGCTTGGTGCTAGGGGTGGGGGACCAAGAGACCCAGTACTTC

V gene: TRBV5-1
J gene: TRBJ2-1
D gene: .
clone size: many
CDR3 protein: CASKRQEGYNEQFF
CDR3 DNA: TGCGCCAGCAAACGACAGGAGGGTTACAATGAGCAGTTCTTC

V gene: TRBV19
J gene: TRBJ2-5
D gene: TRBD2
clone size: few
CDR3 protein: CASSAPTSPQETQYF
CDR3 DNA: TGTGCCAGTAGTGCTCCGACTAGCCCCCAAGAGACCCAGTACTTC

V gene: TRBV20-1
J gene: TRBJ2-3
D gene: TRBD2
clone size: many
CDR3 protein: CSARVSGMVDTQYF
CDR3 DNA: TGCAGTGCTAGAGTTAGCGGGATGGTAGATACGCAGTATTTT

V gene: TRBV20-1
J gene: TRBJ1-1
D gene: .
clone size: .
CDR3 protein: CSAPHEVGHTEAFF
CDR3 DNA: TGCAGTGCCCCTCATGAGGTTGGACACACTGAAGCTTTCTTT

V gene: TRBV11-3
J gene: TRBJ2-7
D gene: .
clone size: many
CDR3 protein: CASSFGTSSSYEQYF
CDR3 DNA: TGTGCCAGCAGCTTCGGGACCTCGAGCTCCTACGAGCAGTACTTC

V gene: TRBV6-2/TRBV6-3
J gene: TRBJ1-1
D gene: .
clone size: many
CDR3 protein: CASSYPGVRPEAFF
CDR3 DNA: TGTGCCAGCAGTTACCCCGGGGTTAGGCCTGAAGCTTTCTTT

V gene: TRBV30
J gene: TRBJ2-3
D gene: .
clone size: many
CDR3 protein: CAWSHLKRDTQYF
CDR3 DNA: TGTGCCTGGAGCCATCTTAAGCGAGACACGCAGTATTTT

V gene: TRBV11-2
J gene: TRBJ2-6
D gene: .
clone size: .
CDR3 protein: CASGGSLRGGANVLTF
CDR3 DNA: TGTGCCAGCGGGGGCAGTTTGAGGGGTGGGGCCAACGTCCTGACTTTC

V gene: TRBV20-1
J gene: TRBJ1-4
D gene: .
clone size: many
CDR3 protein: CSARDFRGESEKLFF
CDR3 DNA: TGCAGTGCTAGAGATTTTCGGGGGGAAAGCGAAAAACTGTTTTTT

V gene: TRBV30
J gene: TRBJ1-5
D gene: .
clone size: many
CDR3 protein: CAWGPGGNQPQHF
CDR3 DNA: TGTGCCTGGGGGCCAGGGGGCAATCAGCCCCAGCATTTT

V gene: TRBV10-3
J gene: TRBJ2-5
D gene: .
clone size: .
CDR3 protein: CAISETPGTRIPETQYF
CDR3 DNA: TGTGCCATCAGTGAGACCCCCGGGACACGGATCCCAGAGACCCAGTACTTC

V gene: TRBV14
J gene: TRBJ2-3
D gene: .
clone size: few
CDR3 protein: CASSLHRDSLSTDTQYF
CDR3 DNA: TGTGCCAGCAGCCTCCACCGGGACTCCCTAAGCACAGATACGCAGTATTTT

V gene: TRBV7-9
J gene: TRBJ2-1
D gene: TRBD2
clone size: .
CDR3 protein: CASSSGGSQYNEQFF
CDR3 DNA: TGTGCCAGCAGCTCTGGCGGGAGTCAGTACAATGAGCAGTTCTTC

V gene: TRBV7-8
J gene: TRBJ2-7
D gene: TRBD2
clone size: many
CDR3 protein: CASSLHPLAGAYEQYF
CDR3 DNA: TGTGCCAGCAGTTTACATCCCTTGGCGGGAGCCTACGAGCAGTACTTC

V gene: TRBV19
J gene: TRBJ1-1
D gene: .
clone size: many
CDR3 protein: CATSDSLNTEAFF
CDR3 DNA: TGTGCCACCTCGGACAGCTTGAACACTGAAGCTTTCTTT

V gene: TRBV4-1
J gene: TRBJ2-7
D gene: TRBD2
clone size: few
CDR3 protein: CASSQEEREPSYEQYF
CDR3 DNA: TGCGCCAGCAGCCAAGAGGAGCGGGAACCCTCCTACGAGCAGTACTTC

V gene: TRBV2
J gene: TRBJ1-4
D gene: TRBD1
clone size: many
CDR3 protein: CATLQGAFEKLFF
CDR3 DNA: TGTGCCACTTTACAGGGGGCATTTGAAAAACTGTTTTTT

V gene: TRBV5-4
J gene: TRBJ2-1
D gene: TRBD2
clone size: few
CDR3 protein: CASTPWGASGVYNEQFF
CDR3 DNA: TGTGCCAGCACCCCCTGGGGGGCTAGCGGGGTTTACAATGAGCAGTTCTTC